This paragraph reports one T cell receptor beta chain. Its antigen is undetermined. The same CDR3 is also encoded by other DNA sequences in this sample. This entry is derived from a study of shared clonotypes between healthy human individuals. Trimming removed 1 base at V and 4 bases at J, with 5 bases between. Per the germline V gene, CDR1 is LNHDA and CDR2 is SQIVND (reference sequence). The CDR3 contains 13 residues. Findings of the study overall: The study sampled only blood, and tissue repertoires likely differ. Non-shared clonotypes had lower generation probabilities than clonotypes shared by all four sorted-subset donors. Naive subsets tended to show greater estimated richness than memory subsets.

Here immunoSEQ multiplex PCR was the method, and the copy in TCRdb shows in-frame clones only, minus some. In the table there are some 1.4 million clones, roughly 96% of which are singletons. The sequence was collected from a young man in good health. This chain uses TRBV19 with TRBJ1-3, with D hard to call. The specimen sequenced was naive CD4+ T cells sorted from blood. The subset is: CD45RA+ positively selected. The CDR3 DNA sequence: TGTGCCAGTAGTATAGTATCAGGAAACACCATATATTTT. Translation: CASSIVSGNTIYF. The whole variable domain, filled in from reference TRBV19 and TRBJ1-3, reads DGGITQSPKYLFRKEGQNVTLSCEQNLNHDAMYWYRQDPGQGLRLIYYSQIVNDFQKGDIAEGYSVSREKKESFPLTVTSAQKNPTAFYLCASSIVSGNTIYFGEGSWLTVV.